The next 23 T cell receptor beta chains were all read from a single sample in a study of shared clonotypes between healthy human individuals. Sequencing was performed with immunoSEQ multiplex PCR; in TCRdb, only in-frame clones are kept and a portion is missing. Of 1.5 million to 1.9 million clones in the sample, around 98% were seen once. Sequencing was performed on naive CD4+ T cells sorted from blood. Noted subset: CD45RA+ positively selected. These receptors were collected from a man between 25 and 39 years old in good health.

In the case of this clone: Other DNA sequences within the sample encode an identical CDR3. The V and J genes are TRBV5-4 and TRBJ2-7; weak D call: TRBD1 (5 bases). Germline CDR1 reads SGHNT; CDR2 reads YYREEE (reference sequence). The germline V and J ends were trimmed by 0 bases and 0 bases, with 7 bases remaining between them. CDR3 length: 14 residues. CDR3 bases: TGTGCCAGCAGCTTGGCAGGGTCCTCCTACGAGCAGTACTTC. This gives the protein CASSLAGSSYEQYF.

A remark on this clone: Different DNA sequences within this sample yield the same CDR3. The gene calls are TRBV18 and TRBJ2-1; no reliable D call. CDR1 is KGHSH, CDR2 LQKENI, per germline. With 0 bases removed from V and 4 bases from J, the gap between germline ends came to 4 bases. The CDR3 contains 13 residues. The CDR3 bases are TGTGCCAGCTCACCACCCGGGTACAATGAGCAGTTCTTC. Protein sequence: CASSPPGYNEQFF. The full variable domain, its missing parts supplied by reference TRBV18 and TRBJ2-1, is NAGVMQNPRHLVRRRGQEARLRCSPMKGHSHVYWYRQLPEEGLKFMVYLQKENIIDESGMPKERFSAEFPKEGPSILRIQQVVRGDSAAYFCASSPPGYNEQFFGPGTRLTVL.

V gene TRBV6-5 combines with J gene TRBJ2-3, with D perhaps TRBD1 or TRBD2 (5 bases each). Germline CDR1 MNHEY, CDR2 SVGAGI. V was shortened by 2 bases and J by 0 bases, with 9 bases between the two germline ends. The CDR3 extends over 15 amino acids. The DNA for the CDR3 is TGTGCCAGCAGTTACCGGGACGGTAGCACAGATACGCAGTATTTT. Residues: CASSYRDGSTDTQYF.

DNA of the CDR3: TGCGCCGGTTCTCTAGCCGGGGCCCCAGGGGATACGCAGTATTTT. This encodes CAGSLAGAPGDTQYF. The rearrangement links TRBV5-1 to TRBJ2-3; the D call may be TRBD1 or TRBD2 (5 bases each). Trimming left V 10 bases short and J 6 bases short, with 24 bases between. Germline lookup yields CDR1 SGHRS and CDR2 YFSETQ. The CDR3 contains 15 residues.

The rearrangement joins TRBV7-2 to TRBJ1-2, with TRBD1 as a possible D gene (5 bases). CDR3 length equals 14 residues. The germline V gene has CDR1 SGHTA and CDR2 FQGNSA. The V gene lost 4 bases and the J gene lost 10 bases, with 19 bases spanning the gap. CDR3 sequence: CASSSQAHRNNYTF. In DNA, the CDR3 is TGTGCCAGCAGCTCTCAGGCTCACAGGAATAACTACACCTTC.

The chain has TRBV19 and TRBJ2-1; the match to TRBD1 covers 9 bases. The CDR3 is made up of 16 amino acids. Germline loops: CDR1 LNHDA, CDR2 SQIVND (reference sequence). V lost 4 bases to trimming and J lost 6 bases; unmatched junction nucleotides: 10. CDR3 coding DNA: TGTGCCAGTAGTACACCCGTCGGGACAGGGATCAATGAGCAGTTCTTC. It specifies CASSTPVGTGINEQFF.

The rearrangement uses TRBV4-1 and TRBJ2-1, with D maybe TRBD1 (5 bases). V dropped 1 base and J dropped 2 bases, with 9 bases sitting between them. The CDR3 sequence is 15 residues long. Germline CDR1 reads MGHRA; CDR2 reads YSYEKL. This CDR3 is CASSQATGAYNEQFF. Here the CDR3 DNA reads TGCGCCAGCAGCCAAGCAACAGGAGCCTACAATGAGCAGTTCTTC.

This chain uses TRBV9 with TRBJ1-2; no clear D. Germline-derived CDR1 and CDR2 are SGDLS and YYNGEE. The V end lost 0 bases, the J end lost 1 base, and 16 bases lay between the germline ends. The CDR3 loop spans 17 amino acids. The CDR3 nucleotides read TGTGCCAGCAGCGTAGACTCAAGGCTGCTGGTTAACTATGGCTACACCTTC. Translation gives CASSVDSRLLVNYGYTF.

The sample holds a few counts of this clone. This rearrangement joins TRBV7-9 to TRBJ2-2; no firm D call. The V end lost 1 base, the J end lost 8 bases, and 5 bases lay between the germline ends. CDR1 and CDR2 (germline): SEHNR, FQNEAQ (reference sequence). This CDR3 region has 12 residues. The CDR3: CASSLVSGELFF. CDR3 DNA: TGTGCCAGCAGCTTAGTTTCGGGGGAGCTGTTTTTT.

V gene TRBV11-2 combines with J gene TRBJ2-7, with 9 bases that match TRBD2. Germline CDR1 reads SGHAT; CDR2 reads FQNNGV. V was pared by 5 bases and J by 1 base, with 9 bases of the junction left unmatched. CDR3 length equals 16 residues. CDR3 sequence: CASSQTVAGASYEQYF. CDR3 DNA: TGTGCCAGCAGCCAGACGGTAGCGGGAGCATCCTACGAGCAGTACTTC.

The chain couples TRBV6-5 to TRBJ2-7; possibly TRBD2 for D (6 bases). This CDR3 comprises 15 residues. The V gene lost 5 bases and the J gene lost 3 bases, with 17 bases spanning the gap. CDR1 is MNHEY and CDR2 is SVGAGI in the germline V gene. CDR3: CASSPKGGGFYEQYF. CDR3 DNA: TGTGCCAGCAGTCCCAAGGGTGGGGGGTTCTACGAGCAGTACTTC.

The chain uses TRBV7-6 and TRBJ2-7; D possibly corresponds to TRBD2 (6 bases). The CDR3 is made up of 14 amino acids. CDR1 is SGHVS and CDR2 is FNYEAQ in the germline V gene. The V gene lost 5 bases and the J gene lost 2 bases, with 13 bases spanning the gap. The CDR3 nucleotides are TGTGCCAGCAGCCCGCGCGGGACCACCTACGAGCAGTACTTC. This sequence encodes CASSPRGTTYEQYF.

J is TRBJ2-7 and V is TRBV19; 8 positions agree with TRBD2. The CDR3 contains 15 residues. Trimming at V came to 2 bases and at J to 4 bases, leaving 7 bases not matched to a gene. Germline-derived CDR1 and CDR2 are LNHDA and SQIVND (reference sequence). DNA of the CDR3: TGTGCCAGTAGTATACAACAGCGGGAGTGGTACGAGCAGTACTTC. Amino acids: CASSIQQREWYEQYF.

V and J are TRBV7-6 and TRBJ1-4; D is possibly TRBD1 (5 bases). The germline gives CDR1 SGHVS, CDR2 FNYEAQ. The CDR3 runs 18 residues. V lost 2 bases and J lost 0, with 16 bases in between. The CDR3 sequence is CASSLQWSRVTTNEKLFF. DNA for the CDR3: TGTGCCAGCAGCTTACAATGGTCCAGGGTTACAACTAATGAAAAACTGTTTTTT.

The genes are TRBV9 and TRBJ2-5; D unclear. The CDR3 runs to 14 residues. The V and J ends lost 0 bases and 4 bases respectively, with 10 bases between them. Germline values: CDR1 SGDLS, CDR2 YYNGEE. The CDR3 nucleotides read TGTGCCAGCAGCGTAGCTTGGCTAGGAGAGACCCAGTACTTC. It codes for CASSVAWLGETQYF.

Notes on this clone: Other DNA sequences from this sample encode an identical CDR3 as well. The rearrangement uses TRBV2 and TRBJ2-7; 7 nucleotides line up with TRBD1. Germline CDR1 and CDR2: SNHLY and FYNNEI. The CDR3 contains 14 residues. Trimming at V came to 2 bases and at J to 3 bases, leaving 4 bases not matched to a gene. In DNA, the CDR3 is TGTGCCAGCAGTGAACAGGGACAGAGCTACGAGCAGTACTTC. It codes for CASSEQGQSYEQYF. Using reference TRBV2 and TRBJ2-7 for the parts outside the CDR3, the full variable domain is EPEVTQTPSHQVTQMGQEVILRCVPISNHLYFYWYRQILGQKVEFLVSFYNNEISEKSEIFDDQFSVERPDGSNFTLKIRSTKLEDSAMYFCASSEQGQSYEQYFGPGTRLTVT.

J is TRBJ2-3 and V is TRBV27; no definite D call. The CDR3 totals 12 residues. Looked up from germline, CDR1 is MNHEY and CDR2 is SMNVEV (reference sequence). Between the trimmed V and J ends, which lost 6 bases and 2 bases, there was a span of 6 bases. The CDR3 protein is CASRDPTDTQYF. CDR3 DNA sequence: TGTGCCAGCAGAGACCCCACAGATACGCAGTATTTT.

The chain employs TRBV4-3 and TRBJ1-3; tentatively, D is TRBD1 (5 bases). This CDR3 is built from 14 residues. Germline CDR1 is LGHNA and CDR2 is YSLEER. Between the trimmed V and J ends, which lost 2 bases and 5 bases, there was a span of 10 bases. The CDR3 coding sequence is TGCGCCAGCAGCCAAACAGGCCTCAGAAACACCATATATTTT. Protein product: CASSQTGLRNTIYF.

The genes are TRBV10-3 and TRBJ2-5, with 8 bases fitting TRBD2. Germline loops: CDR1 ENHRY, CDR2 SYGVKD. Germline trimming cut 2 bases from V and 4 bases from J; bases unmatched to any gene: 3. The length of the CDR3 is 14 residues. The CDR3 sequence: CAISEGREGETQYF. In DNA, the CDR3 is TGTGCCATCAGTGAGGGACGGGAGGGAGAGACCCAGTACTTC.

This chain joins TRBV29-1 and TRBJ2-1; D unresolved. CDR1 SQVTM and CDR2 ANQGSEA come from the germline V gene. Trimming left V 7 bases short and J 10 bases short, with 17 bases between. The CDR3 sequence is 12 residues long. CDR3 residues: CSGHLGGSEQFF. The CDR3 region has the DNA TGCAGCGGCCATCTGGGCGGTTCGGAGCAGTTCTTC.

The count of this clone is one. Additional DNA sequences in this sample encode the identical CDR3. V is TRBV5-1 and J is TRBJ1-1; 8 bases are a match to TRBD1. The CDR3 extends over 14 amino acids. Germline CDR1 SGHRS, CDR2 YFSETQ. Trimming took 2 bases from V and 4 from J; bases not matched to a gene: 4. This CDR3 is CASSFDRGGTEAFF. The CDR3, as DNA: TGCGCCAGCAGCTTCGACAGGGGTGGCACTGAAGCTTTCTTT.

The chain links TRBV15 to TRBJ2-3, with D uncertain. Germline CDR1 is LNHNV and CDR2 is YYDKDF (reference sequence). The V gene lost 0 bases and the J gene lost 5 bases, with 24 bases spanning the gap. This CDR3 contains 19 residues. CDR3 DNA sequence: TGTGCCACCAGCAGAGATCTAGGCAGATCCCGACCCTCGGTAGATACGCAGTATTTT. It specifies CATSRDLGRSRPSVDTQYF.

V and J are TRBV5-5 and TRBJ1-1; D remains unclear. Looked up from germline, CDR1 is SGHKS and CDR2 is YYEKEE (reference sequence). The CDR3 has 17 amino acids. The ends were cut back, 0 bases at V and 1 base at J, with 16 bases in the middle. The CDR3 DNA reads TGTGCCAGCAGCTTGGGTCCGATAAAGAGTACGAACACTGAAGCTTTCTTT. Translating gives CASSLGPIKSTNTEAFF.